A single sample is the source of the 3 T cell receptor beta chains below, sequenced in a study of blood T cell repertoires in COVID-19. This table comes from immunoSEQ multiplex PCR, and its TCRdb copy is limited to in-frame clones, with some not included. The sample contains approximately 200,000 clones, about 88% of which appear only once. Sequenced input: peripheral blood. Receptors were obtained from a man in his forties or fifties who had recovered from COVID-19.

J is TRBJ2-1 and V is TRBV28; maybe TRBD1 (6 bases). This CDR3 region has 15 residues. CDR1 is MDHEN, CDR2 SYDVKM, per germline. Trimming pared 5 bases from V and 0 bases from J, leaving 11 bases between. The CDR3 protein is CASSHTGSSYNEQFF. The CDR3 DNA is TGTGCCAGCAGTCACACAGGGAGCTCCTACAATGAGCAGTTCTTC. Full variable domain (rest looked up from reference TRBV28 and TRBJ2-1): DVKVTQSSRYLVKRTGEKVFLECVQDMDHENMFWYRQDPGLGLRLIYFSYDVKMKEKGDIPEGYSVSREKKERFSLILESASTNQTSMYLCASSHTGSSYNEQFFGPGTRLTVL.

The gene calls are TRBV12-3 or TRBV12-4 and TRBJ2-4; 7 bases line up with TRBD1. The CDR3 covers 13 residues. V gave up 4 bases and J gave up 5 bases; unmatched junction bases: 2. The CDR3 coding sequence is TGTGCCAGCAGTTCAGACAGGGAAAACATTCAGTACTTC. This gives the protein CASSSDRENIQYF.

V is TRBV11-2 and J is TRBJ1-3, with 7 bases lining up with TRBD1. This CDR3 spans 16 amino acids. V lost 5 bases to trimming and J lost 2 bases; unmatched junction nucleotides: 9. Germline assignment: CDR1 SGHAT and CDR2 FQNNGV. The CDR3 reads CASSRRQGFPGNTIYF. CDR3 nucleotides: TGTGCCAGCAGCCGGAGACAGGGTTTCCCTGGAAACACCATATATTTT.